This record concerns one TCR beta chain sequence. Its antigen is as yet unknown. Sequencing used immunoSEQ multiplex PCR; TCRdb keeps in-frame clones, though not all of them. The profile shows over 100,000 clones, approximately 92% of them singletons. This sample is drawn from a study of graft-versus-host responses after intestinal transplantation. The CDR3 has 16 residues. Germline CDR1 and CDR2: SGHNT and YYREEE (reference sequence). J lost 2 bases, V lost 3 bases, and 7 bases had no gene match. The sequence was collected from a human donor who was the organ donor for an intestinal transplant. The sample here was unstimulated CD4+ T cells sorted from spleen or lymph node cells, taken before transplant. This chain connects TRBV5-4 to TRBJ2-1, with 8 nucleotides matching TRBD1. CDR3 protein: CASSWPGTGAYNEQFF. DNA for the CDR3: TGTGCCAGCAGCTGGCCCGGGACAGGTGCCTACAATGAGCAGTTCTTC.